The 19 T cell receptor beta chains presented below share a single source sample, sequenced in a study of blood T cell repertoires in COVID-19. The data were produced by immunoSEQ multiplex PCR, yet TCRdb's version contains in-frame clones alone and is incomplete. Of 90,000 to 120,000 clones listed, more than 80% are singletons. Sample: peripheral blood. Receptor source: a man aged 35 to 55 with active or convalescent COVID-19.

The chain links TRBV30 to TRBJ1-2; tentatively, D is TRBD1 (6 bases). This CDR3 is 16 amino acids long. CDR1 is GTSNPN, CDR2 SVGIG, per germline (reference sequence). Trimming stripped 6 bases from V and 5 bases from J, with 25 bases between. CDR3 loop: CACERTTGMLRYGYTF. As DNA, the CDR3 is TGTGCCTGCGAGAGAACCACAGGGATGTTGCGGTATGGCTACACCTTC.

The chain employs TRBV6-5 and TRBJ1-5; D unclear. The V and J ends lost 10 bases and 2 bases respectively, with 9 bases between them. Germline CDR1 reads MNHEY; CDR2 reads SVGAGI. The length of the CDR3 is 12 residues. CDR3 amino acids: CATSRGNQPQHF. The CDR3 DNA follows: TGTGCCACCTCACGGGGCAATCAGCCCCAGCATTTT.

In its sample, this clone was seen once. The CDR3 nucleotides read TGTGCCAGCAGTTTACCAGGGGCTGGGGCCAACGTCCTGACTTTC. Its protein product is CASSLPGAGANVLTF. This chain joins TRBV28 and TRBJ2-6; a possible D gene is TRBD1 (6 bases). Germline V gives CDR1 MDHEN, CDR2 SYDVKM. The CDR3 contains 15 residues. V lost 2 bases to trimming and J lost 2 bases, with 7 bases between them.

In nucleotides, the CDR3 is TGTGCCACTAGTTCCTACAATGAGCAGTTCTTC. It encodes CATSSYNEQFF. The chain employs TRBV2 and TRBJ2-1; D remains ambiguous. CDR3 length equals 11 residues. Germline V gene lookup returns CDR1 SNHLY and CDR2 FYNNEI. Trimming removed 10 bases at V and 1 base at J, with 5 bases between.

This clone was counted only a few times. The chain links TRBV2 to TRBJ2-2, with TRBD1 matching 10 bases. The CDR3 runs to 16 residues. The V and J ends lost 8 bases and 8 bases, in that order; junction bases with no gene match: 14. Looked up from germline, CDR1 is SNHLY and CDR2 is FYNNEI. The CDR3: CASHTPGQGRTGELFF. CDR3 DNA sequence: TGTGCCAGCCATACCCCGGGACAGGGGAGAACAGGGGAGCTGTTTTTT. Drawing the rest from reference TRBV2 and TRBJ2-2, the complete variable domain is EPEVTQTPSHQVTQMGQEVILRCVPISNHLYFYWYRQILGQKVEFLVSFYNNEISEKSEIFDDQFSVERPDGSNFTLKIRSTKLEDSAMYFCASHTPGQGRTGELFFGEGSRLTVL.

The rearrangement joins TRBV7-2 to TRBJ2-2, with a weak D call TRBD1 (6 bases). The germline V gene has CDR1 SGHTA and CDR2 FQGNSA. The V and J ends lost 1 base and 6 bases respectively, with 9 bases between them. The CDR3 has 14 residues. The CDR3 is CASSLGTGSGELFF. CDR3 nucleotides: TGTGCCAGCAGCTTAGGTACAGGGTCCGGGGAGCTGTTTTTT.

The CDR3 coding sequence is TGTGCCAGCAGTGAGGGCTCAGCGGTGCAGTACTTC. Amino acid sequence: CASSEGSAVQYF. The chain couples TRBV6-1 to TRBJ2-7, with TRBD2 as a possible D gene (5 bases). CDR1 MNHNS and CDR2 SASEGT come from the germline V gene. CDR3 length: 12 amino acids. V gave up 3 bases and J gave up 9 bases, with 12 bases separating them.

The chain couples TRBV28 to TRBJ1-1; no reliable D call. Deletions cut 3 bases from V and 10 bases from J, with 18 bases between. Looked up from germline, CDR1 is MDHEN and CDR2 is SYDVKM. The CDR3 is 14 amino acids. The CDR3 coding sequence is TGTGCCAGCAGTTTGAGTGGGCTTGGTCTTTTAGCTTTCTTT. Its translation: CASSLSGLGLLAFF.

The rearrangement uses TRBV7-6 and TRBJ2-7; the match to TRBD1 covers 9 bases. The germline V gene encodes CDR1 SGHVS and CDR2 FNYEAQ. Germline trimming cut 5 bases from V and 4 bases from J; bases unmatched to any gene: 6. The CDR3 spans 14 residues. This chain's CDR3 is CASSAGTGSYEQYF. CDR3 coding DNA: TGTGCCAGCAGCGCCGGGACAGGGTCTTACGAGCAGTACTTC. The variable domain in full, completed from reference TRBV7-6 and TRBJ2-7, reads GAGVSQSPRYKVTKRGQDVALRCDPISGHVSLYWYRQALGQGPEFLTYFNYEAQQDKSGLPNDRFSAERPEGSISTLTIQRTEQRDSAMYRCASSAGTGSYEQYFGPGTRLTVT.

The chain links TRBV2 to TRBJ1-6; 8 bases are shared with TRBD1. The trim removed 6 bases at V and 0 bases at J, leaving 7 bases unmatched. The germline V gene has CDR1 SNHLY and CDR2 FYNNEI. This CDR3 comprises 17 residues. As DNA, the CDR3 is TGTGCCAGCAGGATACAGGGGGTTAGCTCCTATAATTCACCCCTCCACTTT. Protein: CASRIQGVSSYNSPLHF.

The chain is built from TRBV9 and TRBJ2-7; weak D call: TRBD2 (7 bases). CDR3 length: 12 residues. The V end was cut by 2 bases, the J end by 5 bases, with 8 bases between. In germline, CDR1 is SGDLS, CDR2 YYNGEE. The CDR3 DNA follows: TGTGCCAGCAGCGTGGGGGGGCACGAGCAGTACTTC. Amino acid sequence: CASSVGGHEQYF.

The V call is TRBV7-2, the J call TRBJ2-7, with 9 nucleotides matching TRBD1. The CDR3 runs 15 residues. Losses at the gene ends were 3 bases for V and 1 base for J; bases not matched to a gene: 4. Germline V lookup: CDR1 SGHTA, CDR2 FQGNSA. CDR3 sequence (DNA): TGTGCCAGCAGCTTTCACAGGGGGCCTTCCTACGAGCAGTACTTC. Translating gives CASSFHRGPSYEQYF.

The rearrangement joins TRBV20-1 to TRBJ2-7; no reliable D call. CDR3 length: 10 residues. Trimming left V 5 bases short and J 4 bases short, with 6 bases between. Germline V lookup: CDR1 DFQATT, CDR2 SNEGSKA (reference sequence). The CDR3 protein is CSASKYEQYF. Here the CDR3 DNA reads TGCAGTGCTTCCAAATACGAGCAGTACTTC.

CDR3 in amino acids: CASSLGGTYNYGYTF. In DNA, the CDR3 is TGTGCCAGCAGTTTGGGAGGGACTTACAACTATGGCTACACCTTC. The chain combines TRBV28 with TRBJ1-2, with a possible D match to TRBD1 (5 bases). V was pared by 3 bases and J by 2 bases, with 13 bases between. Germline values: CDR1 MDHEN, CDR2 SYDVKM. The CDR3 extends over 15 amino acids.

This clone has just one count. The chain uses TRBV27 and TRBJ1-2; D not resolved. This CDR3 comprises 18 residues. Germline CDR1 and CDR2: MNHEY and SMNVEV (reference sequence). V lost 8 bases and J 0 bases, leaving 25 bases between the germline ends. The CDR3 region is CASPIYHPPYGANYGYTF. CDR3 DNA sequence: TGTGCCAGCCCCATCTACCATCCGCCATACGGGGCTAACTATGGCTACACCTTC.

V usage is TRBV28 and J usage is TRBJ1-1, with unresolved D. There are 11 residues in the CDR3. Germline V lookup: CDR1 MDHEN, CDR2 SYDVKM. V was cut by 8 bases and J by 8 bases, with 12 bases left in between. The CDR3 loop reads CASRSSWEAFF. As DNA, the CDR3 is TGTGCCAGCCGGTCCTCGTGGGAAGCTTTCTTT. Full variable domain (missing parts from reference TRBV28 and TRBJ1-1): DVKVTQSSRYLVKRTGEKVFLECVQDMDHENMFWYRQDPGLGLRLIYFSYDVKMKEKGDIPEGYSVSREKKERFSLILESASTNQTSMYLCASRSSWEAFFGQGTRLTVV.

The chain uses TRBV6-5 and TRBJ2-1; TRBD2 matches at 8 bases. V lost 1 base to trimming and J lost 8 bases; unmatched junction nucleotides: 7. CDR1 and CDR2 from the germline V gene are MNHEY and SVGAGI. The CDR3 totals 15 residues. In nucleotides, the CDR3 is TGTGCCAGCAGTTACTTGCCTAGCGGGTTTCATGAGCAGTTCTTC. Protein sequence: CASSYLPSGFHEQFF.

The chain links TRBV6-2 or TRBV6-3 to TRBJ1-2; tentative D call: TRBD1 (6 bases). CDR1 MNHEY and CDR2 SVGEGT come from the germline V gene. The CDR3 sequence is 13 residues long. V lost 4 bases and J 6 bases, leaving 12 bases between the germline ends. This CDR3 reads CASSFPRGHGYTF. Here the CDR3 DNA reads TGTGCCAGCAGTTTCCCCAGGGGTCATGGCTACACCTTC.

The chain carries TRBV6-5 and TRBJ2-3; 10 positions match TRBD1. CDR1 is MNHEY, CDR2 SVGAGI, per germline. Trimming took 2 bases from V and 2 from J; bases not matched to a gene: 4. This CDR3 contains 16 residues. CDR3 sequence reads: CASSYLGTGATDTQYF. The CDR3 DNA follows: TGTGCCAGCAGTTACCTGGGGACAGGGGCCACAGATACGCAGTATTTT.